The 21 T cell receptor beta chains given below trace back to one sample, sequenced in a study. From the 5' RACE reads, TCRdb called clonotypes with MiXCR, one entry per CDR3 protein. The table lists about 54,000 distinct CDR3 sequences, roughly a sixth of them singletons. Input material: naive CD4+ T cells sorted from blood. The subset: naive CD4+ T cells, CD4+CD45RA+CD25-. All receptors come from a female donor with breast cancer.

V and J are TRBV4-1 and TRBJ2-1, with D maybe TRBD2 (6 bases). Trimming took 2 bases from V and 2 from J, leaving 10 bases between them. Germline values: CDR1 MGHRA, CDR2 YSYEKL. This CDR3 has 15 residues. This CDR3 is CASSQRRLAYNEQFF. The DNA of the CDR3 is TGCGCCAGCAGCCAAAGGAGACTAGCCTACAATGAGCAGTTCTTC.

CDR3 bases: TGTGCCAGCAGCTTGACAGGATTGGGGGAGCAGTACTTC. Translated: CASSLTGLGEQYF. The chain recombines TRBV7-2 with TRBJ2-7; weak D call: TRBD1 (6 bases). Per germline, CDR1 SGHTA and CDR2 FQGNSA. This CDR3 region has 13 residues. V was shortened by 3 bases and J by 7 bases, with 13 bases between the two germline ends.

With regard to this clonotype: This likely comes from a read error, as the CDR3 has no conserved phenylalanine or tryptophan at its end. The V gene is TRBV6-5, the J gene TRBJ2-4; TRBD2 is a possible D gene (6 bases). Germline CDR1 is MNHEY and CDR2 is SVGAGI. This CDR3 region has 12 residues. The germline V and J ends were trimmed by 8 bases and 6 bases, with 11 bases remaining between them. The CDR3 protein is CASGTGRNIQYL. CDR3 nucleotides: TGTGCCAGCGGAACCGGGAGAAACATTCAGTACCTC.

Only one count was recorded for this clonotype. This may arise from a read error, as a much more abundant clone is one base away. The chain is built from TRBV11-2 and TRBJ2-7, with D perhaps TRBD1 (6 bases). CDR1 and CDR2 from the germline V gene are SGHAT and FQNNGV. Trimming removed 1 base from V and 0 bases from J, with 19 bases in between. CDR3 length: 18 amino acids. The CDR3 region is CASSLVFQMDSLSYEQYF. CDR3 in DNA: TGTGCCAGCAGCTTAGTTTTTCAGATGGACAGCCTCTCCTACGAGCAGTACTTC.

This clonotype was seen a handful of times. The chain combines TRBV5-1 with TRBJ2-7, with 12 bases aligning to TRBD2. Germline values: CDR1 SGHRS, CDR2 YFSETQ. This CDR3 is 16 amino acids long. V lost 3 bases and J lost 2; bases outside the gene matches: 6. In DNA form, the CDR3 reads TGCGCCAGCAGCTACACCCTAGCGGGAGGGGCCTACGAGCAGTACTTC. It is translated as CASSYTLAGGAYEQYF.

The chain uses TRBV2 and TRBJ1-2; 9 bases fit TRBD1. The J segment lost 2 bases and the V segment lost 7 bases, leaving 8 bases of the junction unmatched. The V gene's germline CDR1 is SNHLY and CDR2 FYNNEI. The CDR3 contains 15 residues. The CDR3 is CASKQGAKGNYGYTF. CDR3 DNA: TGTGCCAGCAAACAGGGGGCAAAAGGCAACTATGGCTACACCTTC.

The chain combines TRBV27 with TRBJ1-1, with a possible D match to TRBD1 (5 bases). The CDR3 runs to 14 residues. Trimming pared 2 bases from V and 0 bases from J, leaving 7 bases between. Germline CDR1 and CDR2: MNHEY and SMNVEV (reference sequence). The CDR3: CASSLQGLNTEAFF. The CDR3 nucleotides read TGTGCCAGCAGTTTACAGGGTTTGAACACTGAAGCTTTCTTT.

This clonotype has more than one count but fewer than ten. V and J are TRBV7-2 and TRBJ2-1; 9 nucleotides line up with TRBD1. The CDR3 runs 14 residues. The V gene's germline CDR1 is SGHTA and CDR2 FQGNSA. V shed 5 bases, J shed 5 bases, and the junction held 4 bases outside the gene matches. In DNA, the CDR3 is TGTGCCAGCAGCCCGGGACAGGGCCACAATGAGCAGTTCTTC. Its translation: CASSPGQGHNEQFF.

With respect to this clonotype: Because the CDR3's place on the DNA is in doubt, the DNA is left out and the CDR3 is given as listed by TCRdb. The chain has TRBV10-3 and TRBJ2-6; the DNA was not compared with TRBD1, the D call given in the table. Germline lookup yields CDR1 ENHRY and CDR2 SYGVKD. The CDR3 length equals 17 residues, ends included. This CDR3 is CAISVGTGSSGANVLAF.

This clonotype was observed once. This chain uses TRBV29-1 with TRBJ2-1; 7 bases line up with TRBD2. CDR1 SQVTM and CDR2 ANQGSEA come from the germline V gene. V shed 3 bases and J 3 bases; nucleotides not matched to a gene: 5. The CDR3 runs to 14 residues. The CDR3 DNA sequence: TGCAGCGTTGAGGGGGGGGGGGTCTACAATGAGCAGTTCTTC. Translated, it gives CSVEGGGVYNEQFF.

Ten or more counts support this clonotype. The chain carries TRBV4-1 and TRBJ1-6; D is undetermined. The V and J ends lost 1 base and 9 bases respectively, with 7 bases between them. The CDR3 covers 13 residues. Germline CDR1 is MGHRA and CDR2 is YSYEKL. The CDR3 nucleotides are TGCGCCAGCAGCCAAGTAGAGGTTTCACCCCTCCACTTT. This gives the protein CASSQVEVSPLHF.

This clonotype came up a few times. The chain combines TRBV4-1 with TRBJ2-7; 11 bases map to TRBD2. CDR1 and CDR2 (germline): MGHRA, YSYEKL. The CDR3 is 16 amino acids. Trimming took 4 bases from V and 7 from J; bases not matched to a gene: 12. The CDR3 reads CASSRDPGTSGWEQYF. The CDR3 DNA follows: TGCGCCAGCAGCCGGGATCCCGGGACTAGCGGATGGGAGCAGTACTTC.

This clonotype was seen ten or more times. The gene calls are TRBV7-3 and TRBJ2-1; 7 bases match TRBD1. Germline V CDR1 and CDR2: SGHTA, FQGTGA. The V gene end was trimmed by 4 bases and the J gene end by 6 bases; junction bases not matched to a gene: 3. The CDR3 has 13 amino acids. The CDR3 sequence is CASSYDRANEQFF. The CDR3 coding sequence is TGTGCCAGCAGCTATGACAGGGCCAATGAGCAGTTCTTC.

The chain recombines TRBV2 with TRBJ2-7, with D perhaps TRBD2 (6 bases). Looked up from germline, CDR1 is SNHLY and CDR2 is FYNNEI. V was cut by 8 bases and J by 3 bases, with 14 bases left in between. The length of the CDR3 is 13 residues. In nucleotides, the CDR3 is TGTGCCAGCGGCGCGGGATCCTACTACGAGCAGTACTTC. Translated: CASGAGSYYEQYF.

Many counts were recorded for this clonotype. The chain has TRBV5-1 and TRBJ1-1; D possibly corresponds to TRBD1 (6 bases). Trimming left V 4 bases short and J 8 bases short, with 18 bases between. Germline assignment: CDR1 SGHRS and CDR2 YFSETQ. The CDR3 contains 14 residues. CDR3 loop: CASSPNTGQKEAFF. The CDR3 DNA sequence: TGCGCCAGCAGCCCGAATACCGGACAGAAGGAAGCTTTCTTT.

The chain carries TRBV5-1 and TRBJ1-4, with D perhaps matching TRBD1 (5 bases). In germline, CDR1 is SGHRS, CDR2 YFSETQ. The germline V and J ends were trimmed by 1 base and 8 bases, with 12 bases remaining between them. This CDR3 contains 14 residues. In nucleotides, the CDR3 is TGCGCCAGCAGCTTGAGAGGGGTTGGGGAAAAACTGTTTTTT. This sequence encodes CASSLRGVGEKLFF.

The rearrangement joins TRBV12-3 or TRBV12-4 to TRBJ1-5; 7 bases agree with TRBD1. This CDR3 has 14 residues. The J segment lost 2 bases and the V segment lost 10 bases, leaving 8 bases of the junction unmatched. The CDR3 sequence: CAKRFGTGNQPQHF. CDR3 coding DNA: TGTGCCAAAAGGTTCGGGACAGGCAATCAGCCCCAGCATTTT.

This clonotype was counted a few times. The CDR3 does not end in the conserved phenylalanine or tryptophan, so this is likely a read error. It is unclear where the CDR3 begins or ends on the DNA, so no DNA is shown, and the CDR3 is as TCRdb lists it. This chain links TRBV5-1 with TRBJ1-4; the table's D call TRBD1 went unverified against the DNA. Including both end residues, the CDR3 is 17 amino acids long. The V gene's germline CDR1 is SGHRS and CDR2 YFSETQ. CDR3 in amino acids: CASSLTGYSSETQYFGP.

In its sample, this clonotype was seen many times. The chain has TRBV5-1 and TRBJ2-7, with 7 bases fitting TRBD1. After removal of 4 bases from V and 2 bases from J, the junction contained 9 bases not matched to a gene. Germline V gene lookup returns CDR1 SGHRS and CDR2 YFSETQ. The CDR3 consists of 15 residues. CDR3 DNA sequence: TGCGCCAGCAGCCTATCCGGGACAGCGACCTACGAGCAGTACTTC. Protein: CASSLSGTATYEQYF.

Ten or more counts support this clonotype. The chain is built from TRBV20-1 and TRBJ1-6; D is uncertain. V shed 5 bases and J shed 8 bases, with 19 bases lying between them. CDR1 and CDR2 (germline): DFQATT, SNEGSKA (reference sequence). The CDR3 has 15 amino acids. The CDR3 loop reads CSASPTGRVYSPLHF. In DNA form, the CDR3 reads TGCAGTGCTTCCCCGACGGGCCGAGTTTATTCACCCCTCCACTTT.

This clonotype was recorded at least ten times. This rearrangement joins TRBV20-1 to TRBJ2-4, with TRBD2 as a possible D gene (9 bases). Per germline, CDR1 DFQATT and CDR2 SNEGSKA (reference sequence). The CDR3 covers 20 residues. The germline V and J ends were trimmed by 5 bases and 1 base, with 30 bases remaining between them. CDR3 in DNA: TGCAGTGCTGGGACGCTAACAGGGGGAGCGGGAGGATCCGCCAAAAACATTCAGTACTTC. Translating gives CSAGTLTGGAGGSAKNIQYF.